This T cell receptor beta chain appears in the sequencing data of a study of early T cells in non-severe SARS-CoV-2 infection. This clonotype was picked up many times. Per the germline V gene, CDR1 is GTSNPN and CDR2 is SVGIG (reference sequence). The CDR3 consists of 12 residues. Trimming removed 2 bases from V and 14 bases from J, with 13 bases in between. MiXCR was run by TCRdb on the 5' RACE reads, yielding one entry per CDR3 protein. The sample consists of 30,000 or so distinct CDR3 sequences, 6% to 7% of them appearing once. Sequenced material: whole blood. The V call is TRBV30, the J call TRBJ1-6, with a weak D call TRBD1 (5 bases). The TCR comes from an adult who was a healthcare worker with PCR-confirmed SARS-CoV-2 infection or an uninfected control (not recorded which). In DNA form, the CDR3 reads TGTGCCTGGAGTCAACCCGGAGGGGCCCTCCACTTT. This translates into CAWSQPGGALHF.